This T cell receptor beta chain was sequenced during a study of blood T cell repertoires in COVID-19. Study-wide background: PBMCs, B-cell-depleted T cells, or T cells provided the cDNA or gDNA that made up the material.

Profiling relied on immunoSEQ multiplex PCR, and the TCRdb table lists in-frame clones only, not all of them. The sample consists of 80,000 to 95,000 clones, approximately 90% of them appearing once. Germline assignment: CDR1 KGHSH and CDR2 LQKENI. The CDR3 sequence is 16 residues long. The germline V and J ends were trimmed by 6 bases and 0 bases, with 15 bases remaining between them. This clone was seen once. The sample consisted of peripheral blood. This receptor was taken from a man aged 50 to 59 with active or convalescent COVID-19. The gene calls are TRBV18 and TRBJ2-1; unclear D gene. CDR3 region: CASSPASVGSYNEQFF. As DNA, the CDR3 is TGTGCCAGCTCGCCCGCGTCCGTCGGCTCCTACAATGAGCAGTTCTTC.